Below, one T cell receptor (beta chain) is given with its context. Germline V gene sequence: CDR1 SGHNT, CDR2 YYREEE (reference sequence). The V and J ends lost 2 bases and 4 bases, in that order; junction bases with no gene match: 11. There are 16 residues in the CDR3. This sample was included in a study of shared T cell receptors in the human thymus. Here immunoSEQ multiplex PCR was the method, and the copy in TCRdb shows in-frame clones only, minus some. The sample has 700,000 or so clones; approximately 85% are singletons. These data were also reused for a study on human thymus T cells. That study adds: Use of V and J genes seemed skewed within the thymic and blood repertoires.

Sequenced input: thymocytes. J is TRBJ1-2 and V is TRBV5-4; 7 nucleotides match TRBD1. The sequence came from a girl in the first two years of life with a congenital heart defect. The CDR3 DNA reads TGTGCCAGCAGCTTAAGGGGGCGGGCGGCGGGCTATGGCTACACCTTC. It yields the protein CASSLRGRAAGYGYTF.